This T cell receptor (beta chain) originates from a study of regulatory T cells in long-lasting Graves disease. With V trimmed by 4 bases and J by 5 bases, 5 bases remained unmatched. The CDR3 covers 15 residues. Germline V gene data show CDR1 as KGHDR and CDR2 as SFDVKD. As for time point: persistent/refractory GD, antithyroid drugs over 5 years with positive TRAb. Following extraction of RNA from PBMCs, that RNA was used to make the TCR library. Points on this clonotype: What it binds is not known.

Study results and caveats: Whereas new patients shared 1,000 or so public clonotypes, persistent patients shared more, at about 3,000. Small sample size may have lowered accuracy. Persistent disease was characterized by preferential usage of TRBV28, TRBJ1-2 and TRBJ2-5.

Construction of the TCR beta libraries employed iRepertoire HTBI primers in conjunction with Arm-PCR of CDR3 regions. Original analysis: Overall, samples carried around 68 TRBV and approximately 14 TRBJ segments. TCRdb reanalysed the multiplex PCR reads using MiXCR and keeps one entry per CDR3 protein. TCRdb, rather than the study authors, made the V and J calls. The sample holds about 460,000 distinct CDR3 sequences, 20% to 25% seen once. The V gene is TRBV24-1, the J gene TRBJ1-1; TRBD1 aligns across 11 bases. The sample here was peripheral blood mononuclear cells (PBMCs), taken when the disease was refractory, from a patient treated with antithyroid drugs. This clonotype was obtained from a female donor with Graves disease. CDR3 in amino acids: CATSDTGTGGTEAFF. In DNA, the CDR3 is TGTGCCACCAGTGACACCGGGACAGGGGGAACTGAAGCTTTCTTT.